This T cell receptor (beta chain) derives from a study of blood T cell repertoires in COVID-19. Study as a whole: COVID-19 samples, acute and convalescent, were from the United States, Italy and Spain.

V lost 5 bases to trimming and J lost 4 bases, with 11 bases between them. Germline CDR1 reads SNHLY; CDR2 reads FYNNEI. CDR3 length: 13 residues. The data were produced by immunoSEQ multiplex PCR, yet TCRdb's version contains in-frame clones alone and is incomplete. The sample contains roughly 200,000 clones, roughly 86% of which appear only once. The clonotype originates from a man aged 18 to 30 with active or convalescent COVID-19. The rearrangement joins TRBV2 to TRBJ1-2; no clear D gene. What was sequenced was peripheral blood. The DNA for the CDR3 is TGTGCCAGCAGTTTTTCCGGGGTCTATGGCTACACCTTC. It is translated as CASSFSGVYGYTF.